Below are 25 T cell receptor beta chains sequenced from a single sample in a study of Ad26.COV2.S vaccination and SARS-CoV-2 variants. TCRdb's table, derived via immunoSEQ multiplex PCR, lists solely in-frame clones and lacks some. Counted here are approximately 250,000 clones, roughly 89% occurring once; the ten biggest clones make up less than 3.5%. Treatment in this sample: some 19 received Ad26.COV2.S at low or high dose, single or two shots; roughly five received placebo; per-sample allocation not given. Sampling took place 63 days after the first vaccine or placebo injection. The sequences come from peripheral blood, collected in a trial of Ad26.COV2.S vaccine versus placebo. These receptors all stem from a person aged 18 to 59 who received the Ad26.COV2.S COVID-19 vaccine or a placebo.

This sequence joins TRBV27 and TRBJ1-2, with D maybe TRBD1 (6 bases). The CDR3 runs to 14 residues. The V end was cut by 5 bases, the J end by 4 bases, with 14 bases between. Germline CDR1 and CDR2: MNHEY and SMNVEV (reference sequence). Here the CDR3 DNA reads TGTGCCAGCAGTGAAACAGGGTACGGCTATGGCTACACCTTC. It translates to CASSETGYGYGYTF.

The chain's CDR3 is CAWSREYEQYF. The DNA for the CDR3 is TGTGCCTGGAGTAGGGAATACGAGCAGTACTTC. V usage is TRBV30 and J usage is TRBJ2-7; D is uncertain. The CDR3 is 11 residues long. Per the germline V gene, CDR1 is GTSNPN and CDR2 is SVGIG (reference sequence). V lost 2 bases, J lost 4 bases, and 6 bases lay in between.

The chain couples TRBV5-1 to TRBJ2-5; D is unresolved. V lost 1 base to trimming and J lost 4 bases, with 11 bases between them. This CDR3 comprises 14 residues. Germline assignment: CDR1 SGHRS and CDR2 YFSETQ. The CDR3 spells CASSLNGEVETQYF. DNA of the CDR3: TGCGCCAGCAGCTTGAATGGAGAGGTAGAGACCCAGTACTTC.

The chain has TRBV18 and TRBJ2-1; 12 nucleotides line up with TRBD2. Germline CDR1 KGHSH, CDR2 LQKENI. The CDR3 totals 19 residues. Losses at the gene ends were 4 bases for V and 0 bases for J; bases not matched to a gene: 10. CDR3 residues: CASSQMGLAGGSSYNEQFF. CDR3 nucleotides: TGTGCCAGCTCACAAATGGGACTAGCGGGCGGTAGCTCCTACAATGAGCAGTTCTTC.

V gene TRBV18 combines with J gene TRBJ2-7; possibly TRBD2 for D (5 bases). The CDR3 runs 14 residues. The V gene lost 1 base and the J gene lost 2 bases, with 9 bases spanning the gap. CDR1 KGHSH and CDR2 LQKENI come from the germline V gene. The CDR3 region is CASSPRGVPYEQYV. Written as DNA, the CDR3 is TGTGCCAGCTCACCACGGGGAGTCCCCTACGAGCAGTACGTC.

V gene TRBV18 combines with J gene TRBJ2-5; 12 nucleotides line up with TRBD1. V lost 3 bases, J lost 5 bases, and 4 bases stayed unmatched. This CDR3 contains 15 residues. Germline CDR1 KGHSH, CDR2 LQKENI. CDR3 region: CASSPGQGASETQYF. DNA of the CDR3: TGTGCCAGCTCACCGGGACAGGGGGCGTCGGAGACCCAGTACTTC. The full variable domain, its missing parts supplied by reference TRBV18 and TRBJ2-5, is NAGVMQNPRHLVRRRGQEARLRCSPMKGHSHVYWYRQLPEEGLKFMVYLQKENIIDESGMPKERFSAEFPKEGPSILRIQQVVRGDSAAYFCASSPGQGASETQYFGPGTRLLVL.

The chain joins TRBV9 to TRBJ2-3; the D call may be TRBD1 or TRBD2 (5 bases each). Germline lookup yields CDR1 SGDLS and CDR2 YYNGEE. The V end lost 3 bases, the J end lost 4 bases, and 12 bases lay between the germline ends. The length of the CDR3 is 14 residues. The CDR3 sequence: CASSAPGAADTQYF. The CDR3 coding sequence is TGTGCCAGCAGCGCTCCCGGGGCAGCAGATACGCAGTATTTT.

The chain carries TRBV19 and TRBJ1-2; no firm D call. The germline gives CDR1 LNHDA, CDR2 SQIVND (reference sequence). Trimming pared 2 bases from V and 0 bases from J, leaving 7 bases between. This CDR3 comprises 14 residues. CDR3 amino acids: CASSILAPNYGYTF. In nucleotides, the CDR3 is TGTGCCAGTAGTATACTCGCACCTAACTATGGCTACACCTTC. Based on the CDR3 plus reference TRBV19 and TRBJ1-2, the full variable domain is DGGITQSPKYLFRKEGQNVTLSCEQNLNHDAMYWYRQDPGQGLRLIYYSQIVNDFQKGDIAEGYSVSREKKESFPLTVTSAQKNPTAFYLCASSILAPNYGYTFGSGTRLTVV.

V usage is TRBV6-1 and J usage is TRBJ2-7; 13 bases agree with TRBD2. V was pared by 8 bases and J by 1 base, with 11 bases of the junction left unmatched. The CDR3 runs to 17 residues. The germline gives CDR1 MNHNS, CDR2 SASEGT. As DNA, the CDR3 is TGTGCCAGCGGAGAAGGACTAGCGGGGGCCCTATCCTACGAGCAGTACTTC. This sequence encodes CASGEGLAGALSYEQYF.

This clone was recorded a few times. The chain employs TRBV5-6 and TRBJ2-1; perhaps TRBD2 as D (6 bases). This CDR3 region has 18 residues. Between the trimmed V and J ends, which lost 0 bases and 0 bases, there was a span of 16 bases. The germline V gene has CDR1 SGHDT and CDR2 YYEEEE. CDR3 region: CASSLVGVGGSSYNEQFF. The CDR3 region has the DNA TGTGCCAGCAGCTTGGTTGGTGTGGGGGGAAGCTCCTACAATGAGCAGTTCTTC. Together with reference TRBV5-6 and TRBJ2-1, the CDR3 gives the full variable domain: DAGVTQSPTHLIKTRGQQVTLRCSPKSGHDTVSWYQQALGQGPQFIFQYYEEEERQRGNFPDRFSGHQFPNYSSELNVNALLLGDSALYLCASSLVGVGGSSYNEQFFGPGTRLTVL.

The J gene is TRBJ1-5, the V gene TRBV11-2, with D uncertain. CDR3 length: 13 amino acids. Deletions cut 2 bases from V and 5 bases from J, with 7 bases between. Per the germline V gene, CDR1 is SGHAT and CDR2 is FQNNGV. CDR3 nucleotides: TGTGCCAGCAGCTTAACCCAGGATCAGCCCCAGCATTTT. Translating gives CASSLTQDQPQHF.

The J gene is TRBJ2-1, the V gene TRBV6-5; no clear D. The ends were cut back, 6 bases at V and 3 bases at J, with 12 bases in the middle. The CDR3 loop spans 14 amino acids. Germline CDR1 MNHEY, CDR2 SVGAGI. The CDR3 spells CASRLNSLYNEQFF. CDR3 in DNA: TGTGCCAGCAGACTGAACAGTCTCTACAATGAGCAGTTCTTC.

CDR3: CASSQNHYNQPQHF. Here the CDR3 DNA reads TGTGCCAGCAGCCAGAACCACTACAATCAGCCCCAGCATTTT. The rearrangement uses TRBV3-1 (or the pseudogene TRBV3-2) and TRBJ1-5; D is unclear. The CDR3 length is 14 residues. V lost 3 bases to trimming and J lost 3 bases, with 9 bases between them. Germline loops: CDR1 LGHDT, CDR2 YNNKEL (reference sequence).

This clone has only one observation. CDR3 in DNA: TGCGCCAGCAGCCTTCGGACATATACTAGCACAGATACGCAGTATTTT. Its translation is CASSLRTYTSTDTQYF. The chain carries TRBV4-3 and TRBJ2-3; D might be TRBD1 (5 bases). Germline V lookup: CDR1 LGHNA, CDR2 YSLEER. The CDR3 contains 16 residues. Trimming removed 4 bases from V and 0 bases from J, with 14 bases in between.

This clone was seen a few times. The rearrangement joins TRBV29-1 to TRBJ1-1; D gene ambiguous. CDR3 size: 12 residues. The V gene lost 7 bases and the J gene lost 5 bases, with 14 bases spanning the gap. CDR1 SQVTM and CDR2 ANQGSEA come from the germline V gene. CDR3 residues: CSGGGRETEAFF. DNA for the CDR3: TGCAGCGGCGGCGGGAGGGAGACTGAAGCTTTCTTT.

The rearrangement uses TRBV15 and TRBJ2-1; 8 bases line up with TRBD2. This CDR3 has 17 residues. J lost 2 bases, V lost 4 bases, and 10 bases had no gene match. Germline V CDR1 and CDR2: LNHNV, YYDKDF (reference sequence). This CDR3 is CATSTGAGAVAYNEQFF. In DNA form, the CDR3 reads TGTGCCACCAGCACCGGAGCGGGAGCAGTAGCCTACAATGAGCAGTTCTTC. Together with reference TRBV15 and TRBJ2-1, the CDR3 gives the full variable domain: DAMVIQNPRYQVTQFGKPVTLSCSQTLNHNVMYWYQQKSSQAPKLLFHYYDKDFNNEADTPDNFQSRRPNTSFCFLDIRSPGLGDTAMYLCATSTGAGAVAYNEQFFGPGTRLTVL.

The chain carries TRBV5-1 and TRBJ2-5; D not resolved. Deletions cut 0 bases from V and 1 base from J, with 7 bases between. Germline V lookup: CDR1 SGHRS, CDR2 YFSETQ. The CDR3 runs 14 residues. As DNA, the CDR3 is TGCGCCAGCAGCTTGGATCTCACCCAAGAGACCCAGTACTTC. Translating gives CASSLDLTQETQYF.

V is TRBV24-1 and J is TRBJ2-5, with D tentatively TRBD1 (7 bases). V lost 2 bases, J lost 4 bases, and 10 bases lay in between. This CDR3 region has 14 residues. CDR1 is KGHDR, CDR2 SFDVKD, per germline. CDR3 in amino acids: CATSDSGGRETQYF. The CDR3 coding sequence is TGTGCCACCAGTGATTCAGGGGGGAGAGAGACCCAGTACTTC.

This clone has only one observation. The chain links TRBV5-4 to TRBJ2-4, with TRBD1 matching over 8 bases. Per germline, CDR1 SGHNT and CDR2 YYREEE (reference sequence). Germline trimming cut 4 bases from V and 9 bases from J; bases unmatched to any gene: 6. The CDR3 contains 13 residues. The CDR3, as DNA: TGTGCCAGCAGCCAGGACAGGGTTGGCATTCAGTACTTC. It is translated as CASSQDRVGIQYF.

The V and J genes are TRBV5-4 and TRBJ2-3; TRBD2 aligns across 8 bases. CDR1 and CDR2 from the germline V gene are SGHNT and YYREEE (reference sequence). The CDR3 has 15 residues. V lost 2 bases and J lost 7; bases outside the gene matches: 9. CDR3 nucleotides: TGTGCCAGCAGCTTTCGGGGGGGGCCCCTGTATACGCAGTATTTT. Amino acids: CASSFRGGPLYTQYF. Full variable domain (rest looked up from reference TRBV5-4 and TRBJ2-3): ETGVTQSPTHLIKTRGQQVTLRCSSQSGHNTVSWYQQALGQGPQFIFQYYREEENGRGNFPPRFSGLQFPNYSSELNVNALELDDSALYLCASSFRGGPLYTQYFGPGTRLTVL.

The genes are TRBV15 and TRBJ1-3; TRBD1 matches 12 bases. The CDR3 is 15 amino acids. Per germline, CDR1 LNHNV and CDR2 YYDKDF (reference sequence). J gave up 4 bases and V 6 bases, and 4 bases lay outside the gene matches. CDR3 DNA: TGTGCCACCAGTTGGGACAGGGGGCCGGGAAACACCATATATTTT. Translation: CATSWDRGPGNTIYF. Variable domain in full (rest from reference TRBV15 and TRBJ1-3): DAMVIQNPRYQVTQFGKPVTLSCSQTLNHNVMYWYQQKSSQAPKLLFHYYDKDFNNEADTPDNFQSRRPNTSFCFLDIRSPGLGDTAMYLCATSWDRGPGNTIYFGEGSWLTVV.

The chain joins TRBV2 to TRBJ1-5; D call uncertain. CDR1 SNHLY and CDR2 FYNNEI come from the germline V gene. The CDR3 length is 12 residues. Trimming removed 4 bases at V and 5 bases at J, with 6 bases between. The CDR3 bases are TGTGCCAGCAGTGGGGGTGATCAGCCCCAGCATTTT. Translating gives CASSGGDQPQHF. The full variable domain, completed using reference TRBV2 and TRBJ1-5, is EPEVTQTPSHQVTQMGQEVILRCVPISNHLYFYWYRQILGQKVEFLVSFYNNEISEKSEIFDDQFSVERPDGSNFTLKIRSTKLEDSAMYFCASSGGDQPQHFGDGTRLSIL.

The chain links TRBV12-3 or TRBV12-4 to TRBJ2-2; no definite D call. Trimming took 7 bases from V and 1 from J, leaving 7 bases between them. The CDR3 spans 13 residues. CDR3 residues: CASTLQNTGELFF. In DNA form, the CDR3 reads TGTGCCAGCACCCTTCAGAACACCGGGGAGCTGTTTTTT.

The chain links TRBV14 to TRBJ2-5; possible D gene TRBD1, 5 bases. The CDR3 runs to 17 residues. V was clipped by 0 bases and J by 3 bases, with 17 bases between them. Germline lookup yields CDR1 SGHDN and CDR2 FVKESK. The CDR3, as DNA: TGTGCCAGCAGCCAAGAGGGTTGGGGCAATCGAAAAGAGACCCAGTACTTC. Amino acids: CASSQEGWGNRKETQYF. The full variable domain, completed using reference TRBV14 and TRBJ2-5, is EAGVTQFPSHSVIEKGQTVTLRCDPISGHDNLYWYRRVMGKEIKFLLHFVKESKQDESGMPNNRFLAERTGGTYSTLKVQPAELEDSGVYFCASSQEGWGNRKETQYFGPGTRLLVL.

The V call is TRBV25-1, the J call TRBJ2-1; 9 bases match TRBD2. The CDR3 is 15 amino acids. CDR1 and CDR2 (germline): MGHDK, SYGVNS. V was clipped by 4 bases and J by 7 bases; unmatched bases: 8. The CDR3 protein is CASSVHSGGSNEQFF. Here the CDR3 DNA reads TGTGCCAGCAGTGTCCATAGCGGGGGCTCGAATGAGCAGTTCTTC.